This is a list of T cell receptor beta chains from one sample in a study of shared clonotypes between healthy human individuals. Profiled with immunoSEQ multiplex PCR; TCRdb holds only in-frame clones, not every one. The sample lists about 380,000 clones; 90% to 97% were seen once. The sequenced sample consisted of memory CD8+ T cells sorted from blood. The receptors stem from a man younger than 40 in good health. Each CDR3 is given with its conserved first and last residue. D genes are given only for firm matches. Not every row has a clone size; where given, it reads once, few, many or a size class.

V gene: TRBV2; clone size: -; J gene: TRBJ2-1; D gene: -; CDR3 protein: CASSAWASSYNEQFF; CDR3 DNA: TGTGCCAGCAGTGCGTGGGCTAGCTCCTACAATGAGCAGTTCTTC
V gene: TRBV28; clone size: -; J gene: TRBJ2-5; D gene: -; CDR3 protein: CASSFARLKETQYF; CDR3 DNA: TGTGCCAGCAGTTTCGCGCGACTTAAAGAGACCCAGTACTTC
V gene: TRBV7-9; clone size: -; J gene: TRBJ2-7; D gene: -; CDR3 protein: CASSLGVSYEQYF; CDR3 DNA: TGTGCCAGCAGCTTAGGCGTAAGCTACGAGCAGTACTTC
V gene: TRBV6-6; clone size: -; J gene: TRBJ2-7; D gene: -; CDR3 protein: CASSYALSLTYEQYF; CDR3 DNA: TGTGCCAGCAGTTACGCTTTGTCGTTAACCTACGAGCAGTACTTC
V gene: TRBV28; clone size: -; J gene: TRBJ2-7; D gene: -; CDR3 protein: CASSLGQVSSYEQYF; CDR3 DNA: TGTGCCAGCAGCCTAGGGCAGGTTAGCTCCTACGAGCAGTACTTC
V gene: TRBV5-5; clone size: -; J gene: TRBJ2-7; D gene: TRBD1; CDR3 protein: CASSWDRESGAYEQYF; CDR3 DNA: TGTGCCAGCAGCTGGGACAGGGAAAGCGGGGCCTACGAGCAGTACTTC
V gene: TRBV28; clone size: -; J gene: TRBJ2-1; D gene: -; CDR3 protein: CASSLGGGNEQFF; CDR3 DNA: TGTGCCAGCAGTTTGGGGGGAGGCAATGAGCAGTTCTTC
V gene: TRBV6-5; clone size: -; J gene: TRBJ2-1; D gene: TRBD2; CDR3 protein: CASSYVLAGANEQFF; CDR3 DNA: TGTGCCAGCAGTTACGTCCTAGCGGGCGCGAATGAGCAGTTCTTC
V gene: TRBV5-6; clone size: -; J gene: TRBJ2-3; D gene: -; CDR3 protein: CASSQRRTDTQYF; CDR3 DNA: TGTGCCAGCAGCCAACGACGCACAGATACGCAGTATTTT
V gene: TRBV30; clone size: -; J gene: TRBJ2-5; D gene: TRBD2; CDR3 protein: CAWTSGLQETQYF; CDR3 DNA: TGTGCCTGGACTAGCGGGCTCCAAGAGACCCAGTACTTC
V gene: TRBV25-1; clone size: -; J gene: TRBJ1-1; D gene: -; CDR3 protein: CASSEPGPATEAFF; CDR3 DNA: TGTGCCAGCAGTGAACCGGGGCCGGCCACTGAAGCTTTCTTT
V gene: TRBV6-6; clone size: -; J gene: TRBJ1-6; D gene: -; CDR3 protein: CASRDNYNSPLHF; CDR3 DNA: TGTGCCAGCAGGGACAACTATAATTCACCCCTCCACTTT
V gene: TRBV19; clone size: once; J gene: TRBJ1-5; D gene: -; CDR3 protein: CASSIEMTGDQPQHF; CDR3 DNA: TGTGCCAGTAGTATAGAAATGACAGGTGATCAGCCCCAGCATTTT
V gene: TRBV5-1; clone size: -; J gene: TRBJ2-7; D gene: -; CDR3 protein: CASSPGESGYEQYF; CDR3 DNA: TGCGCCAGCAGCCCCGGTGAGTCGGGCTACGAGCAGTACTTC
V gene: TRBV6-1; clone size: -; J gene: TRBJ2-4; D gene: -; CDR3 protein: CASSERARSDIQYF; CDR3 DNA: TGTGCCAGCAGTGAACGGGCTAGAAGCGACATTCAGTACTTC
V gene: TRBV5-1; clone size: -; J gene: TRBJ1-2; D gene: -; CDR3 protein: CASSFGGGNYGYTF; CDR3 DNA: TGCGCCAGCAGCTTTGGGGGCGGGAACTATGGCTACACCTTC